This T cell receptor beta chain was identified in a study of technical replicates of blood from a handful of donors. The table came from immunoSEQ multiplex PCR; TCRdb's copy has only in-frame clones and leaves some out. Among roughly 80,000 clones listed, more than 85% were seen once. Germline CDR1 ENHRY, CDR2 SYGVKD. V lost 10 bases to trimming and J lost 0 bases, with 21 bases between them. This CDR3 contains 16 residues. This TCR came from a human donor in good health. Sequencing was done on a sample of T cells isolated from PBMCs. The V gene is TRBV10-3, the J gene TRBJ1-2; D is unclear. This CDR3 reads CATLPYMVLSNYGYTF. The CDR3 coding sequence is TGTGCCACCCTCCCTTACATGGTCCTTTCTAACTATGGCTACACCTTC.